These T cell receptor beta chains were read from a single sample in a study of HIV-infected patients and healthy controls. TCRdb re-derived calls from the 5' RACE reads in MiXCR, one entry per CDR3 protein. The sample contains under 20,000 distinct CDR3 sequences, about 9.4% of which appear only once. The sample consisted of blood. Every receptor here comes from an adult in good health. CDR3s include the opening cysteine and the closing phenylalanine or tryptophan. A D gene is named only where the DNA matches it firmly. A clone size is listed for some rows: how often the clone was seen (once, few, many), or a class if it is expanded.

clone_size,j_call,v_call,d_call,cdr3_aa,cdr3_nt
few,TRBJ2-3,TRBV19,TRBD2,CASSPSGRAADTQYF,TGTGCCAGTAGTCCGAGCGGGAGGGCTGCAGATACGCAGTATTTT
few,TRBJ2-1,TRBV5-6,NA,CASSLFFYNEQFF,TGTGCCAGCTCACTTTTTTTCTACAATGAGCAGTTCTTC
medium-sized,TRBJ2-1,TRBV7-7,TRBD2,CASSSAGGEQFF,TGTGCCAGCAGCTCTGCGGGGGGTGAGCAGTTCTTC
medium-sized,TRBJ2-5,TRBV29-1,NA,CSVELAREPQETQYF,TGCAGCGTTGAACTGGCCCGGGAGCCCCAAGAGACCCAGTACTTC
NA,TRBJ2-3,TRBV12-3/TRBV12-4,NA,CASSLGYYTDTQYF,TGTGCCAGCAGTTTAGGTTACTACACAGATACGCAGTATTTT
NA,TRBJ2-5,TRBV12-3/TRBV12-4,TRBD2,CASRGTSGSKTQYF,TGTGCCAGCAGGGGGACTAGCGGGAGTAAGACCCAGTACTTC
few,TRBJ2-7,TRBV29-1,TRBD2,CSVEEGGRASEQYF,TGCAGCGTTGAAGAAGGCGGGAGGGCCAGCGAGCAGTACTTC
many,TRBJ2-2,TRBV3-1,NA,CASSQRRTANTGELFF,TGTGCCAGCAGCCAAAGGCGGACTGCGAACACCGGGGAGCTGTTTTTT
NA,TRBJ2-3,TRBV6-6,NA,CASSYSRGHADTQYF,TGTGCCAGCAGTTACTCACGGGGGCACGCAGATACGCAGTATTTT
NA,TRBJ2-5,TRBV7-2,NA,CASSLERETQYF,TGTGCCAGCAGCTTAGAAAGGGAGACCCAGTACTTC
NA,TRBJ2-3,TRBV11-2,TRBD2,CASSLVGRTWGDWDTQYF,TGTGCCAGCAGCTTAGTCGGGAGGACTTGGGGCGATTGGGATACGCAGTATTTT
few,TRBJ1-2,TRBV18,TRBD1,CASSLDRDYGYTF,TGTGCCAGCTCCCTCGACAGGGACTATGGCTACACCTTC
NA,TRBJ1-1,TRBV6-2/TRBV6-3,NA,CASSPGTGNTEAFF,TGTGCCAGCAGTCCCGGAACGGGGAACACTGAAGCTTTCTTT
NA,TRBJ2-1,TRBV7-9,NA,CASSPAAYNEQFF,TGTGCCAGCAGCCCTGCGGCCTACAATGAGCAGTTCTTC
NA,TRBJ1-1,TRBV11-2,TRBD1,CASSPEGRGSLNTEAFF,TGTGCCAGCAGCCCCGAGGGCAGGGGGTCGTTGAACACTGAAGCTTTCTTT
many,TRBJ2-7,TRBV18,TRBD1,CASSPRDRAYEQYF,TGTGCCAGCTCACCACGGGACAGAGCCTACGAGCAGTACTTC
many,TRBJ2-7,TRBV28,NA,CASSLWPTGDEQYF,TGTGCCAGCAGTCTCTGGCCCACCGGGGACGAGCAGTACTTC
many,TRBJ2-1,TRBV4-3,NA,CASRDRHRGNEQFF,TGCGCCAGCAGAGACAGACATCGGGGCAATGAGCAGTTCTTC
medium-sized,TRBJ1-1,TRBV30,NA,CAWSVLGQGAEAFF,TGTGCCTGGAGTGTACTCGGGCAGGGCGCTGAAGCTTTCTTT
medium-sized,TRBJ2-7,TRBV6-5,TRBD1,CASSSGGSLYYEQYF,TGTGCCAGCAGTTCAGGGGGATCCCTATACTACGAGCAGTACTTC
NA,TRBJ2-5,TRBV12-3/TRBV12-4,NA,CASSLESSQYF,TGTGCCAGCAGTTTAGAGAGTTCCCAGTACTTC
many,TRBJ2-7,TRBV7-8,NA,CASSSSFGPGLGYEQYF,TGTGCCAGCAGCTCCTCGTTCGGTCCGGGGTTAGGCTACGAGCAGTACTTC
medium-sized,TRBJ2-3,TRBV28,NA,CASRAGSDTQYF,TGTGCCAGCCGGGCCGGGTCAGATACGCAGTATTTT
medium-sized,TRBJ1-1,TRBV5-1,NA,CASSSPHGGPNTEAFF,TGCGCCAGCAGCTCCCCCCACGGTGGGCCTAACACTGAAGCTTTCTTT
medium-sized,TRBJ2-7,TRBV28,NA,CASSPGLVRDF,TGTGCCAGCAGCCCCGGACTCGTCCGGGACTTC
many,TRBJ2-3,TRBV7-2,NA,CASSLGGHEDTQYF,TGTGCCAGCAGCTTAGGGGGCCACGAAGATACGCAGTATTTT
few,TRBJ2-7,TRBV7-6,TRBD2,CASSQHLAGATYEQYF,TGTGCCAGCAGTCAACACCTAGCGGGGGCGACCTACGAGCAGTACTTC
medium-sized,TRBJ2-3,TRBV5-1,NA,CASSISGVSTDTQYF,TGCGCCAGCAGCATTTCGGGGGTTTCCACAGATACGCAGTATTTT
medium-sized,TRBJ2-5,TRBV6-2/TRBV6-3,NA,CASSQDVTQYF,TGTGCCAGCAGCCAAGACGTGACCCAGTACTTC
medium-sized,TRBJ2-1,TRBV29-1,NA,CSAPGVSYNEQFF,TGCAGCGCGCCGGGAGTCTCCTACAATGAGCAGTTCTTC
many,TRBJ2-4,TRBV6-5,NA,CASSPNRDPQYF,TGTGCCAGCAGTCCGAACCGGGACCCACAGTACTTC
many,TRBJ2-6,TRBV2,NA,CASSEAIQGPSGANVLTF,TGTGCCAGCAGTGAAGCGATACAGGGCCCCTCTGGGGCCAACGTCCTGACTTTC
few,TRBJ2-7,TRBV25-1,TRBD2,CASSEGIQREGSYEQYF,TGTGCCAGCAGTGAAGGGATCCAGCGGGAGGGATCCTACGAGCAGTACTTC
many,TRBJ2-7,TRBV4-3,NA,CASSRRQGGDEQYF,TGCGCCAGCAGCCGCCGTCAGGGCGGCGACGAGCAGTACTTC
NA,TRBJ1-2,TRBV5-6,NA,CASSLLGATGPLYGYTF,TGTGCCAGCAGCTTGTTGGGGGCGACAGGTCCCCTCTATGGCTACACCTTC
medium-sized,TRBJ2-7,TRBV6-5,TRBD1,CASSRDSRHEQYF,TGTGCCAGCAGCCGGGACAGTCGACACGAGCAGTACTTC
once,TRBJ1-5,TRBV7-8,NA,CASSDDGLVNQPQHF,TGTGCCAGCAGCGACGACGGATTAGTAAATCAGCCCCAGCATTTT
many,TRBJ1-2,TRBV2,TRBD1,CASSQGQGTGYTF,TGTGCCAGCAGTCAAGGACAGGGGACGGGCTACACCTTC
many,TRBJ2-3,TRBV4-3,TRBD2,CASSQDRLAGGWDTQYF,TGCGCCAGCAGCCAAGATAGACTAGCGGGAGGTTGGGATACGCAGTATTTT
medium-sized,TRBJ1-1,TRBV7-2,NA,CASSPLRGAFF,TGTGCCAGCAGCCCTCTTCGTGGAGCTTTCTTT
many,TRBJ2-3,TRBV27,TRBD2,CASSWGGGDTQYF,TGTGCCAGCAGTTGGGGGGGTGGAGATACGCAGTATTTT
medium-sized,TRBJ2-1,TRBV27,NA,CASSPRDLGRNEQFF,TGTGCCAGCAGTCCCCGGGACTTGGGCCGCAATGAGCAGTTCTTC
medium-sized,TRBJ2-5,TRBV10-3,NA,CAISESTDQETQYF,TGTGCCATCAGTGAGTCAACAGATCAAGAGACCCAGTACTTC
few,TRBJ2-2,TRBV6-5,NA,CASSWRLSGGSGGELFF,TGTGCCAGCAGTTGGCGGCTCTCCGGGGGCTCGGGCGGGGAGCTGTTTTTT
many,TRBJ2-7,TRBV11-2,TRBD1,CASSPRQGPEQYF,TGTGCCAGCAGCCCGCGACAGGGCCCCGAGCAGTACTTC
many,TRBJ2-3,TRBV2,NA,CASSGQVLGTDTQYF,TGTGCCAGCAGTGGACAAGTCCTCGGCACAGATACGCAGTATTTT
medium-sized,TRBJ2-3,TRBV7-9,TRBD1,CASSTNPGTGGLYTQYF,TGTGCCAGCAGCACTAACCCCGGGACAGGGGGCTTATATACGCAGTATTTT
many,TRBJ2-6,TRBV5-5,TRBD1,CASTRTGAYSGANVLTF,TGTGCCAGCACCAGGACAGGGGCCTACTCTGGGGCCAACGTCCTGACTTTC
many,TRBJ2-3,TRBV7-6,NA,CASSLKATPDTQYF,TGTGCCAGCAGCTTAAAGGCCACCCCCGATACGCAGTATTTT
many,TRBJ1-1,TRBV5-1,NA,CASSFPGAEAFF,TGCGCCAGCAGCTTCCCGGGGGCTGAAGCTTTCTTT
once,TRBJ1-3,TRBV30,NA,CAWSVGGQGSNGNTIYF,TGTGCCTGGAGTGTGGGCGGGCAGGGATCGAATGGAAACACCATATATTTT
many,TRBJ2-3,TRBV27,TRBD2,CASSSHGTSGSDTQYF,TGTGCCAGCAGTTCTCATGGGACTAGCGGTTCAGATACGCAGTATTTT
many,TRBJ2-7,TRBV5-1,NA,CASRQEETYEQYF,TGCGCCAGCAGACAGGAGGAGACCTACGAGCAGTACTTC